This T cell receptor beta chain was sequenced in a study of T cell responses to AZD1222 COVID-19 vaccine. Overall study results and limits: Clonal diversity was possibly underestimated, and the donors were mostly white British, with more females.

Details on this clone: The antigen remains undetermined.

Analysis merged second doses at about 4 or about 12 weeks. The germline V gene encodes CDR1 MNHEY and CDR2 SVGAGI. Trimming cost V 8 bases and J 4 bases, with 8 bases left between them. The CDR3 has 11 residues. Repertoires were generated with immunoSEQ multiplex PCR, while TCRdb's copy carries only in-frame clones and drops some. The data show approximately 89,000 clones, around 90% seen once. Specimen: peripheral blood, collected 28 days after the second AZD1222 dose. The clonotype originates from an adult who received the AZD1222 COVID-19 vaccine. The chain employs TRBV6-5 and TRBJ1-2; perhaps TRBD1 as D (6 bases). CDR3 DNA: TGTGCCAGCGGACAGTCCTATGGCTACACCTTC. Its translation: CASGQSYGYTF.